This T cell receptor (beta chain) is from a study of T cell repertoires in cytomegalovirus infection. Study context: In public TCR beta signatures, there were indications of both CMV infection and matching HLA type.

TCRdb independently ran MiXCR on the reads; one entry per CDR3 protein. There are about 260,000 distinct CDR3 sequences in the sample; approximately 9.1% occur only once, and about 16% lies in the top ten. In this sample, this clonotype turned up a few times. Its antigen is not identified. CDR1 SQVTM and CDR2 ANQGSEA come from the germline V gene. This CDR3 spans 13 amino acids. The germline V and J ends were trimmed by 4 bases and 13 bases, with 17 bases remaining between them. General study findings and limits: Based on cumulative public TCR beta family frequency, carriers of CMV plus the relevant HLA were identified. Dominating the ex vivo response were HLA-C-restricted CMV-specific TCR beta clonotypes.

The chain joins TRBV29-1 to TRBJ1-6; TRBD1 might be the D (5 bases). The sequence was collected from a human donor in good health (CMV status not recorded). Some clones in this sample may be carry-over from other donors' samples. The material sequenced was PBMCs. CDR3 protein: CSVAERDSSPLHF. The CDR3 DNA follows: TGCAGCGTTGCGGAGAGGGACTCCTCGCCCCTCCACTTT. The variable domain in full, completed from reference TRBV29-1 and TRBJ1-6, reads SAVISQKPSRDICQRGTSLTIQCQVDSQVTMMFWYRQQPGQSLTLIATANQGSEATYESGFVIDKFPISRPNLTFSTLTVSNMSPEDSSIYLCSVAERDSSPLHFGNGTRLTVT.